This section outlines one T cell receptor beta chain sequence together with its context. Its antigen is unknown. The data stem from a study of response to subunit inactivated influenza vaccine. TCRdb analysed the RT-PCR reads with MiXCR anew, one entry per CDR3 protein. Among fewer than 750,000 distinct CDR3 sequences, about 15% were seen once, and the ten largest hold around 10%. Trimming cost V 10 bases and J 4 bases, with 22 bases left between them. Germline CDR1 and CDR2: MNHEY and SVGEGT. The CDR3 contains 15 residues. Study findings and constraints: Authors proposed each seasonal influenza vaccination draws in few new T cells.

The sample was PBMCs from blood, taken 11 to 12 days after vaccination. The rearrangement uses TRBV6-2 or TRBV6-3 and TRBJ1-1; possibly TRBD1 for D (6 bases). The TCR originated in a man aged 50 to 59 who received an inactivated influenza vaccine. CDR3 nucleotides: TGTGCCATCAAAGAAAAACAGGGACTTGGCACTGAAGCTTTCTTT. This encodes CAIKEKQGLGTEAFF.